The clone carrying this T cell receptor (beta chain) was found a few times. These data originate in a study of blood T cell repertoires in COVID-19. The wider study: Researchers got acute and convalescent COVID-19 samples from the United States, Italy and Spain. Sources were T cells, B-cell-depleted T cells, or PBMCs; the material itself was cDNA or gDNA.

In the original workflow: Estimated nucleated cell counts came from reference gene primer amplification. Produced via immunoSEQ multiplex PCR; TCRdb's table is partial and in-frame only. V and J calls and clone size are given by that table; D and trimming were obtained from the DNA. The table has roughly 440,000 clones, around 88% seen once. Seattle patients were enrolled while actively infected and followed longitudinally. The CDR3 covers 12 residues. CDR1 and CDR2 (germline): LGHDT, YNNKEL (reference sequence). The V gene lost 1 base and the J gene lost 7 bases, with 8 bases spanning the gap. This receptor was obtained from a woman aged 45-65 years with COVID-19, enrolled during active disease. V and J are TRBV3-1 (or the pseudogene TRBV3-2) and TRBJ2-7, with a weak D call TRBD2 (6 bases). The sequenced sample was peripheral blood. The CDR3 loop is CASSQAGEEQYF. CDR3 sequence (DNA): TGTGCCAGCAGCCAAGCGGGGGAGGAGCAGTACTTC.